A selection of T cell receptor beta chains follows, all from one sample in a study of blood T cell repertoires in COVID-19. Data came from immunoSEQ multiplex PCR; TCRdb stores just in-frame clones and leaves some out. This table holds approximately 130,000 clones, 84% found once. Sequenced material: peripheral blood. The receptor source for this set is a human donor in a cohort sampled during active COVID-19. Each CDR3 is given without its conserved first and last residue. The D gene is left open where the match is weak. Only some rows state a clone size, as once, few, many or a class for expanded clones.

TRBV25-1	.	12	.	TRBJ2-2	ASSEIRGTGELF
TRBV18	.	16	TRBD2	TRBJ2-1	ASSLAGGMARSYNEQF
TRBV6-1	once	13	.	TRBJ1-4	ASSESQGTGEKLF
TRBV13	.	14	.	TRBJ2-3	ASSRSGRPTTDTQY
TRBV6-6	.	13	.	TRBJ2-7	ASSYSEARSYEQY
TRBV6-5	.	13	TRBD2	TRBJ2-1	ASSYDGGGGDEQF
TRBV3-1/TRBV3-2	.	12	TRBD2	TRBJ2-7	ASSLSGGVGEQY
TRBV12-3/TRBV12-4	.	11	.	TRBJ1-1	ASLSPANTEAF
TRBV18	.	14	.	TRBJ2-4	ASSPPVGQGLDIQY
TRBV7-7	.	15	.	TRBJ1-1	ASSHTKRGPLNTEAF
TRBV2	once	16	.	TRBJ2-3	ASSSLGGGSLSTDTQY
TRBV3-1/TRBV3-2	once	12	TRBD2	TRBJ2-3	ASSQGTSADTQY
TRBV5-1	once	13	TRBD2	TRBJ2-1	ASSFSGGGYNEQF
TRBV30	.	11	.	TRBJ2-6	AWTISGANVLT
TRBV7-9	.	11	.	TRBJ1-4	ASGAPGNEKLF
TRBV5-1	.	12	TRBD1	TRBJ1-3	ASSPGTAGNTIY
TRBV7-7	.	12	TRBD2	TRBJ2-3	ASSPSGGDDTQY
TRBV5-6	.	13	.	TRBJ1-2	ASSSRGIGDYGYT
TRBV30	.	13	.	TRBJ2-4	AWTSGEVPKNIQY
TRBV11-2	.	13	.	TRBJ2-1	ASRQTGRAYNEQF
TRBV6-6	.	14	.	TRBJ2-3	ASSYSSLADTDTQY
TRBV6-5	.	11	TRBD2	TRBJ2-7	ASSLAGGYEQY
TRBV5-4	.	11	.	TRBJ2-7	AWAQGPTYEQY
TRBV4-1	.	16	TRBD2	TRBJ2-7	ASSQERITSGGSYEQY
TRBV5-1	.	13	.	TRBJ2-6	ASSAARSGANVLT
TRBV5-1	.	14	TRBD1	TRBJ1-4	ASRTTGATSNEKLF
TRBV27	few	15	TRBD2	TRBJ2-1	ASRAGLAGTSSDEQF
TRBV10-3	.	13	TRBD1	TRBJ1-2	AARGLLGLSVGYT
TRBV5-1	.	13	TRBD2	TRBJ2-1	ASSFSGGAPNEQF
TRBV30	.	12	.	TRBJ2-3	AWSPRGGTDTQY
TRBV7-9	.	15	.	TRBJ1-5	ASSLSSGDGANQPQH
TRBV4-2	.	13	TRBD1	TRBJ2-7	ASSQLTGGVHEQY
TRBV3-1/TRBV3-2	.	12	.	TRBJ2-5	ASSRGTVQETQY
TRBV7-2	.	12	TRBD1	TRBJ1-1	ASSLGGTGGEAF
TRBV12-3/TRBV12-4	.	11	.	TRBJ1-1	ASSLDRYTEAF
TRBV15	few	14	TRBD1	TRBJ2-7	ATSRAGQGDSYEQY
TRBV7-8	.	15	.	TRBJ2-7	ASSLVTGTTDSYEQY
TRBV18	.	13	.	TRBJ1-4	ASSSTGSDNEKLF
TRBV30	many	11	.	TRBJ2-2	ARGAANTGELF
TRBV7-9	.	14	.	TRBJ2-3	ASSPTRGESTDTQY
TRBV18	once	13	.	TRBJ2-1	ASSPPNRYLNEQF
TRBV30	.	10	.	TRBJ1-6	AWSPRGSPLH
TRBV18	once	10	.	TRBJ1-1	ASSPAENEAF
TRBV30	.	13	.	TRBJ1-5	AWSVPGSGNQPQH
TRBV4-2	.	13	TRBD1	TRBJ1-3	ASSLDRGGRNTIY
TRBV12-3/TRBV12-4	.	11	.	TRBJ1-2	ASSFGRNYGYT
TRBV6-2/TRBV6-3	once	13	TRBD1	TRBJ2-2	ASSPGTGGTGELF
TRBV4-1	.	14	TRBD2	TRBJ2-1	ASSHDVAGAYNEQF
TRBV7-8	once	14	TRBD1	TRBJ2-2	ASSLTTGLVAGELF
TRBV10-3	.	13	TRBD1	TRBJ2-7	AISESRGPSDEQY
TRBV18	.	9	.	TRBJ1-1	ASSQGYEAF
TRBV6-5	once	13	.	TRBJ1-1	ASSYGIQGLGKAF
TRBV12-3/TRBV12-4	.	11	TRBD2	TRBJ2-1	ASSLLAGGEQF
TRBV7-6	.	12	.	TRBJ2-7	ASTWRGPGDEQY
TRBV27	.	17	TRBD2	TRBJ2-3	ASSPRTSGGKGWGDTQY
TRBV7-6	.	13	TRBD2	TRBJ2-7	ASSLESGGAYEQY
TRBV6-5	.	12	.	TRBJ2-3	ASRSPRRTDTQY